Below, one T cell receptor beta chain is given with its context. Its antigen remains unknown. The sample is drawn from a study of shared clonotypes between healthy human individuals. Study conclusions and caveats: Sampling covered blood only; tissue repertoires likely differ.

The CDR3 is 13 residues long. The V end lost 2 bases, the J end lost 3 bases, and 7 bases lay between the germline ends. CDR1 and CDR2 (germline): SEHNR, FQNEAQ (reference sequence). Method: immunoSEQ multiplex PCR; TCRdb's copy keeps in-frame clones and lacks some. Of about 110,000 clones listed, 55% to 70% are singletons. The sequencing sample was made of memory CD8+ T cells sorted from blood. Subset indicated: CD45RO+ cells pooled with CCR7-negative TemRA cells. This receptor was taken from a woman in her twenties or thirties in good health. This chain connects TRBV7-9 to TRBJ1-2, with D unclear. The chain's CDR3 is CASSLLSYYGYTF. The CDR3 nucleotides read TGTGCCAGCAGCTTACTCTCTTACTATGGCTACACCTTC. The entire variable domain, with the rest obtained from reference TRBV7-9 and TRBJ1-2, is as follows: DTGVSQNPRHKITKRGQNVTFRCDPISEHNRLYWYRQTLGQGPEFLTYFQNEAQLEKSRLLSDRFSAERPKGSFSTLEIQRTEQGDSAMYLCASSLLSYYGYTFGSGTRLTVV.